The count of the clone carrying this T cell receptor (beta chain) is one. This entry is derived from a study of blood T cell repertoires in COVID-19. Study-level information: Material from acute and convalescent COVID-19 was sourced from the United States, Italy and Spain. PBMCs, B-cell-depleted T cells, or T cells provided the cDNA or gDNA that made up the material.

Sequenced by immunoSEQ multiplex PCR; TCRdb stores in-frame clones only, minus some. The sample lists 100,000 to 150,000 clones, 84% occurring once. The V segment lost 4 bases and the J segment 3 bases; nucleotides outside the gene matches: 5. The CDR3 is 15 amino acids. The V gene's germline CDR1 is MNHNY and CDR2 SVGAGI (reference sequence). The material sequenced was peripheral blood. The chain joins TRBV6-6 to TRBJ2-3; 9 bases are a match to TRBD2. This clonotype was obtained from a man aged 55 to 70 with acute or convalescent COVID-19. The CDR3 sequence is CASSSTTSGTDTQYF. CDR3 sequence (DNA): TGTGCCAGCAGTTCGACGACTAGCGGAACAGATACGCAGTATTTT.